A selection of T cell receptor beta chains follows, all from one sample in a study of Graves' ophthalmopathy and Graves' hyperthyroidism. TCRdb passed the multiplex PCR reads through MiXCR, listing each CDR3 protein once. In the table there are about 620,000 distinct CDR3 sequences, around a fifth of which are singletons. Material for sequencing was peripheral blood. These receptors all come from a woman aged 18-30 years with stable Graves' hyperthyroidism. Some clones in this sample may be carry-over from other donors' samples. Each CDR3 is given with its conserved first and last residue. The D gene is left open where the match is weak. Clone size is stated in some rows and not others, as once, few, many or a class when expanded.

DNA: TGTGCCATCAGTGGGGACAGGGGGATAGCCTCGGGCAAAAACATTCAGTACTTC
CDR3: CAISGDRGIASGKNIQYF
D: TRBD1
J: TRBJ2-4
size: many
V: TRBV10-3

DNA: TGTGCCAGCAGCAAATGGGTTCAACAAGAGACCCAGTACTTC
CDR3: CASSKWVQQETQYF
D: NA
J: TRBJ2-5
size: many
V: TRBV27

DNA: TGTGCCAGCAGTCAGGACCTAAGCTGGAACATTCAGTACTTC
CDR3: CASSQDLSWNIQYF
D: NA
J: TRBJ2-4
size: many
V: TRBV27

DNA: TGTGCCAGCAGCTTAGTCCGAGGGTCAGGGGATATTCAGCCCCAGCATTTT
CDR3: CASSLVRGSGDIQPQHF
D: NA
J: TRBJ1-5
size: many
V: TRBV11-3

DNA: TGTGCCAGCAGTTTAGCACACAGGGTTGGCTACACCTTC
CDR3: CASSLAHRVGYTF
D: NA
J: TRBJ1-2
size: NA
V: TRBV12-3/TRBV12-4

DNA: TGTGCCAGCAGCGTCACAGGGGAGACTATTCGAAATCAGCCCCAGCATTTT
CDR3: CASSVTGETIRNQPQHF
D: TRBD1
J: TRBJ1-5
size: NA
V: TRBV7-8

DNA: TGTGCCAGCAGTTCAGAGAGGGGAACCGAAGCTTTCTTT
CDR3: CASSSERGTEAFF
D: NA
J: TRBJ1-1
size: many
V: TRBV6-5

DNA: TGTGCCAGCAGTGCATCGATCGGCAGGTCCAATCAGCCCCAGCATTTT
CDR3: CASSASIGRSNQPQHF
D: NA
J: TRBJ1-5
size: NA
V: TRBV6-1

DNA: TGTGCCTGGAAGATACCGACAGTCAACTATGGCTACACCTTC
CDR3: CAWKIPTVNYGYTF
D: NA
J: TRBJ1-2
size: NA
V: TRBV30

DNA: TGCAGTGCTAGAGGTCCACCTTATGGCTACACCTTC
CDR3: CSARGPPYGYTF
D: NA
J: TRBJ1-2
size: few
V: TRBV20-1

DNA: TGTGCCAGTAGTATACTTCGTCTGGGGCACTATGGCTACACCTTC
CDR3: CASSILRLGHYGYTF
D: NA
J: TRBJ1-2
size: NA
V: TRBV19

DNA: TGTGCCACCAGCATTCCTAGGGGGGCCCCCACCGGGGAGCTGTTTTTT
CDR3: CATSIPRGAPTGELFF
D: NA
J: TRBJ2-2
size: few
V: TRBV15

DNA: TGTGCCAGCAGTTTGAGCCTCAGGGGCCTCAATTCACCCCTCCACTTT
CDR3: CASSLSLRGLNSPLHF
D: NA
J: TRBJ1-6
size: many
V: TRBV12-3/TRBV12-4

DNA: TGTGCCAGCAGTTACTCACAGACAGGGTCCTACGAGCAGTACTTC
CDR3: CASSYSQTGSYEQYF
D: TRBD1
J: TRBJ2-7
size: NA
V: TRBV6-5

DNA: TGCAGTGCTAGAGTAGGCGGGGGGGCCCCGGAGACCCAGTACTTC
CDR3: CSARVGGGAPETQYF
D: TRBD2
J: TRBJ2-5
size: few
V: TRBV20-1

DNA: TGTGCCAGCAGCCAGTCGGGACAGGGTAACTATGGCTACACCTTC
CDR3: CASSQSGQGNYGYTF
D: TRBD1
J: TRBJ1-2
size: many
V: TRBV7-2

DNA: TGCAGCGCTCGGGTCCCCGGGGGGACTGAAGCTTTCTTT
CDR3: CSARVPGGTEAFF
D: NA
J: TRBJ1-1
size: few
V: TRBV29-1

DNA: TGTGCCAGCAGCCCATACGCGGGAGGCCAAGAGACCCAGTACTTC
CDR3: CASSPYAGGQETQYF
D: TRBD2
J: TRBJ2-5
size: many
V: TRBV2

DNA: TGTGCCAGCAGCTTAGACTCCGGGACTAGGAACGAGCAGTACTTC
CDR3: CASSLDSGTRNEQYF
D: TRBD2
J: TRBJ2-7
size: many
V: TRBV7-2

DNA: TGCAGTGCCCCCTGGGAGGGGTCTGGGACTAACGGGGAGCTGTTTTTT
CDR3: CSAPWEGSGTNGELFF
D: TRBD2
J: TRBJ2-2
size: few
V: TRBV20-1

DNA: TGTGCCAGCAGCTTGGTTCAGGGATTGACTGAAGCTTTCTTT
CDR3: CASSLVQGLTEAFF
D: NA
J: TRBJ1-1
size: many
V: TRBV11-2

DNA: TGTGCCAGCAGATCTTTAGCGGGGGGTAACACCGGGGAGCTGTTTTTT
CDR3: CASRSLAGGNTGELFF
D: TRBD2
J: TRBJ2-2
size: NA
V: TRBV7-3

DNA: TGTGCCAGCAGCTTACTTCGGCCAGGGTTGGACGAGCAGTACTTC
CDR3: CASSLLRPGLDEQYF
D: NA
J: TRBJ2-7
size: NA
V: TRBV7-6

DNA: TGTGCCAGGGGATGTACCCCGTACGAGCAGTACTTC
CDR3: CARGCTPYEQYF
D: NA
J: TRBJ2-7
size: many
V: TRBV13

DNA: TGTGCCAGCAGCCCCAGTTGGGGGGCCGGAAACACCATATATTTT
CDR3: CASSPSWGAGNTIYF
D: NA
J: TRBJ1-3
size: NA
V: TRBV7-8

DNA: TGTGCCAGCACCTCACAGTCCCGGGAGACCCAGTACTTC
CDR3: CASTSQSRETQYF
D: NA
J: TRBJ2-5
size: many
V: TRBV6-1